This note documents a single T cell receptor (beta chain) sequence. The antigen is unknown. This record comes from a study of T cells in localized non-small cell lung cancer. Study findings and constraints: The study sequenced only one region of the tumor. As a result, intratumor heterogeneity could not be excluded and remains possible. Clonality peaked in uninvolved adjacent lung rather than tumor. When the top 100 tumor clones were examined, a median approximately 59 of them also appeared in the adjacent lung, which was paired and uninvolved. Longer overall survival accompanied higher blood T cell density.

CDR1 is SGHVS and CDR2 is FQNEAQ in the germline V gene. Trimming cost V 4 bases and J 2 bases; bases outside gene matches: 8. This CDR3 is built from 15 residues. Clones were sequenced by immunoSEQ multiplex PCR, and TCRdb holds only the in-frame ones, with some missing. The sample has about 26,000 clones, 70% to 90% seen once. This TCR came from a female donor older than 55 with stage II squamous cell lung carcinoma. This chain uses TRBV7-8 with TRBJ2-7; the match to TRBD2 covers 7 bases. Material: peripheral blood, obtained before any cancer treatment. For the CDR3, the DNA is TGTGCCAGCAGCTCATGGGGGGGAACGACCTACGAGCAGTACTTC. Translated: CASSSWGGTTYEQYF.